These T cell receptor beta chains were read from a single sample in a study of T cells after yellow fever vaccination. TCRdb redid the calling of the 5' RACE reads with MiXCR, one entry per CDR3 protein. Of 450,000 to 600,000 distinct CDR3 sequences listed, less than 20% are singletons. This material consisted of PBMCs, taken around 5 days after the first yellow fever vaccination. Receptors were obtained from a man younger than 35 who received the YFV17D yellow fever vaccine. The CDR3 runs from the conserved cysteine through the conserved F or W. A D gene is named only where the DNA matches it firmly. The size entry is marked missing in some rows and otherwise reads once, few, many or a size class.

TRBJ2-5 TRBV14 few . TGTGCCAGCAGCCAAGACGGCTCAGCAGGGACCCAGTACTTC CASSQDGSAGTQYF
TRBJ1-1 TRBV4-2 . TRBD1 TGTGCCAGCAGCCAGGAAGGGGGGACAGTGAACACTGAAGCTTTCTTT CASSQEGGTVNTEAFF
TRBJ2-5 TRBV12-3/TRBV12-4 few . TGTGCCAGCAGTCAAAGCCTCAACCAAGAGACCCAGTACTTC CASSQSLNQETQYF
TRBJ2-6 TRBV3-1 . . TGTGCCAGCAGCCTTTCTCAGGGGGCCAACGTCCTGACTTTC CASSLSQGANVLTF
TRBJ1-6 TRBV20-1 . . TGCAGTGCTAGAGATCCGCCCCGGGGGGGCGCGGGTTCACCCCTCCACTTT CSARDPPRGGAGSPLHF
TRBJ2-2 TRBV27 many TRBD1 TGTGCCAGCAGTTCCGACAGGGGAACCGGGGAGCTGTTTTTT CASSSDRGTGELFF
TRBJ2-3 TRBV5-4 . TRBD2 TGTGCCAGCAGCTTAACTGTTAGCGGGGGAGATACGCAGTATTTT CASSLTVSGGDTQYF
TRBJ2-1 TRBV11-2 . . TGTGCCACCACCGCCTTACGCTACAATGAGCAGTTCTTC CATTALRYNEQFF
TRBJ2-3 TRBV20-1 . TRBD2 TGCAGTGCTAGATTTGGTGGTAGCGGGGGGGTCTTTTTTGCAGATACGCAGTATTTT CSARFGGSGGVFFADTQYF
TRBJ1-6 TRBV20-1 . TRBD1 TGCAGTGCTGGGACAGGGAAGACACCCCTCCACTTT CSAGTGKTPLHF
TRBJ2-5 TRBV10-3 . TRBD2 TGTGCCATCACTCCCGGGGGGGTCCAAGAGACCCAGTACTTC CAITPGGVQETQYF
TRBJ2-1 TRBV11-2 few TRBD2 TGTGCCAGCAGCCCCGGGACTAGCGAACAGTACAATGAGCAGTTCTTC CASSPGTSEQYNEQFF
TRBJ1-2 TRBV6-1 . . TGTGCCACCACACCGGCAGGGAGCTATGGCTACACCTTC CATTPAGSYGYTF
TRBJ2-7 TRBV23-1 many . TGCGCCAGCAGTCTTGGAGGGGAGGACTACGAGCAGTACTTC CASSLGGEDYEQYF
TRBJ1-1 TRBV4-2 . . TGTGCCAGCAGCCAAGATGGGGGGCGCACTGAAGCTTTCTTT CASSQDGGRTEAFF
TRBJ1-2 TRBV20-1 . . TGCAGTGCCAGGCGAGACAGTGATGGCTACACCTTC CSARRDSDGYTF
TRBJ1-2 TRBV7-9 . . TGTGCCAGCAGCTCAACCAAGGAGAGTGGCTACACCTTC CASSSTKESGYTF
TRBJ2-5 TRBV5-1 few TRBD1 TGCGCCAGCAGACCCGACAGGGGAGCCAAAGAGACCCAGTACTTC CASRPDRGAKETQYF
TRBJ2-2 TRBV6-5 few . TGTGCCAGCAGTTACACTTTACAGACCGGGGAGCTGTTTTTT CASSYTLQTGELFF
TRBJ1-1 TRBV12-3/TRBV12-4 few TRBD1 TGTGCCAGCAGCCGGGACAGGGTCCTTCACACTGAAGCTTTCTTT CASSRDRVLHTEAFF
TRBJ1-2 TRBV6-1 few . TGTGCCAGCGGAGGGGAACAGAGCTATGGCTACACCTTC CASGGEQSYGYTF
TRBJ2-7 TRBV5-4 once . TGTGCCAGCAGCCCCCCCGACCGATCCTACGAGCAGTACTTC CASSPPDRSYEQYF
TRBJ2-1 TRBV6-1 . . TGTGCCAGCAGTATCGGGACCCGTGCTGAGCAGTTCTTC CASSIGTRAEQFF
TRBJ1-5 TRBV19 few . TGTGCCAGTAGTATTCGGGGAGGTGGCAATCAGCCCCAGCATTTT CASSIRGGGNQPQHF
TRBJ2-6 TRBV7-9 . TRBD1 TGTGCCAGCATCTCCCGGGACAGGGAAACTGGGGCCAACGTCCTGACTTTC CASISRDRETGANVLTF
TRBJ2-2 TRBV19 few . TGTGCCAGCGATGGGTCTCAAGGGGAGCTGTTTTTT CASDGSQGELFF
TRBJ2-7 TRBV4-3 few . TGCGCCAGCAGCCAAGGCTTCCAGGGGTCGCTCAAAGACGAGCAGTACTTC CASSQGFQGSLKDEQYF
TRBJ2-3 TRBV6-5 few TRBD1 TGTGCCAGCAGTTACTCGGGCCGGACAGGGGGAGGAGATACGCAGTATTTT CASSYSGRTGGGDTQYF
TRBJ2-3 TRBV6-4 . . TGTGCCAGCAGTGACAAGAACACAGATACGCAGTATTTT CASSDKNTDTQYF
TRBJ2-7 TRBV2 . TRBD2 TGTGCCAGCAGTGAATGGGGGGGGAGCTCCTACGAGCAGTACTTC CASSEWGGSSYEQYF
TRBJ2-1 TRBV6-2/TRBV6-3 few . TGTGCCAGCAACGAAGGCGGCCACAATGAGCAGTTCTTC CASNEGGHNEQFF
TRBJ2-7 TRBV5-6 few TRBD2 TGTGCCAGCAGAGGTGGGGGGGCCTACGAGCAGTACTTC CASRGGGAYEQYF
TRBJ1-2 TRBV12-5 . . TGTGCTAGTGGTTTGGTACAGGGCTCTTTCTCTGGCTACACCTTC CASGLVQGSFSGYTF
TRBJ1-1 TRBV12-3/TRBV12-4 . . TGTGCCAGCAGTTTAACATTGGGGGACACTGAAGATTTCTTT CASSLTLGDTEDFF
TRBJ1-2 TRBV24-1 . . TGTGCCACCAGTGATTTCGGCAGGAACTATGGCTACACCTTC CATSDFGRNYGYTF
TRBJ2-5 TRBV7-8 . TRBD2 TGTGCCAGCAGCTTAGGTTTAGGGACTAGCGTGGGGACCCAGTACTTC CASSLGLGTSVGTQYF
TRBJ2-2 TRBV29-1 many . TGCAGCGTTGAAGATCCATTTAACGGAGGGACAGTAAGCACCGGGGAGCTGTTTTTT CSVEDPFNGGTVSTGELFF
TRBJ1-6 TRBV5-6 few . TGTGCCAGCAGCCCGAATGGCGCCTATAATTCACCCCTCCACTTT CASSPNGAYNSPLHF
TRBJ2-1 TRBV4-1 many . TGCGCCAGCAGCCAAGATCTGAGCCTCACGTTCTTC CASSQDLSLTFF
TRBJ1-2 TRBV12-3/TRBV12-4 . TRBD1 TGTGCCAGCAGTTTGAAACGACAGGGACCGGATTACGGCTACACCTTC CASSLKRQGPDYGYTF
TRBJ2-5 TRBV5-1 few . TGCGCCAGCAGCTTGGCCATGTCAGGGATGGAGACCCAGTACTTC CASSLAMSGMETQYF
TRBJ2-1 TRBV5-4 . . TGTGCCAGCAGCTTGTCCGGGGGGCAGGGCAATGAGCAGTTCTTC CASSLSGGQGNEQFF
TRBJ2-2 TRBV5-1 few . TGCGCCAGCAGCATTGAGAACACCGGGGAGCTGTTTTTT CASSIENTGELFF
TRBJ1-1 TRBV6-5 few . TGTGCCAGCAGTTACTGGGACTTCGGCATGAACACTGAAGCTTTCTTT CASSYWDFGMNTEAFF
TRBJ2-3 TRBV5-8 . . TGTGCCAGCAGCGGGACCAGCGCTACGCAGTATTTT CASSGTSATQYF